This passage covers 5 T cell receptor beta chains from one sample sequenced in a study of blood T cells in healthy people across ages. Primers used in a second PCR of roughly 6 to 12 cycles were a sample-barcoded 5' primer and a J-beta primer mix. TCRdb independently ran MiXCR on the 5' RACE reads; one entry per CDR3 protein. The table shows nearly 800,000 distinct CDR3 sequences, with about 25% occurring only once. This sample was shared with a second study, whose subject was T cells of mothers and their children.

Material: blood. Receptors originate from a boy younger than 18 in good health.

This clonotype was counted only a few times. This chain links TRBV7-2 with TRBJ2-5; unclear D gene. The germline V and J ends were trimmed by 5 bases and 1 base, with 14 bases remaining between them. Germline lookup yields CDR1 SGHTA and CDR2 FQGNSA. The CDR3 length is 15 residues. The CDR3 here is CASSLPAKSQETQYF. DNA of the CDR3: TGTGCCAGCAGCCTACCGGCCAAGTCCCAAGAGACCCAGTACTTC.

The V call is TRBV20-1, the J call TRBJ1-2; maybe TRBD1 (5 bases). V was trimmed by 6 bases and J by 4 bases, leaving 18 bases between them. CDR3 length: 14 residues. Germline CDR1 reads DFQATT; CDR2 reads SNEGSKA (reference sequence). The CDR3 DNA follows: TGCAGTGCCCGCCGGGACCCGGACCTCTATGGCTACACCTTC. Residues: CSARRDPDLYGYTF.

The chain is built from TRBV2 and TRBJ2-2; 8 nucleotides match TRBD2. This CDR3 region has 16 residues. After removal of 6 bases from V and 4 bases from J, the junction contained 10 bases not matched to a gene. The V gene's germline CDR1 is SNHLY and CDR2 FYNNEI. The CDR3 DNA reads as TGTGCCAGCAGCCCAAGCGGGAGCGGCGTCACCGGGGAGCTGTTTTTT. Protein sequence: CASSPSGSGVTGELFF.

The CDR3 DNA follows: TGTGCCAGCAGTCGAATTACAGGGAACTATGGCTACACCTTC. Translation gives CASSRITGNYGYTF. This rearrangement joins TRBV12-3 or TRBV12-4 to TRBJ1-2; perhaps TRBD1 as D (6 bases). This CDR3 contains 14 residues. V shed 5 bases and J shed 2 bases, with 12 bases lying between them.

The chain has TRBV13 and TRBJ2-1, with D hard to call. Deletions cut 4 bases from V and 9 bases from J, with 13 bases between. Germline V gene lookup returns CDR1 PRHDT and CDR2 FYEKMQ (reference sequence). The CDR3 spans 13 residues. This chain's CDR3 is CASSSIMPSEQFF. In nucleotides, the CDR3 is TGTGCCAGCAGCTCAATAATGCCCAGTGAGCAGTTCTTC.